The 27 T cell receptor beta chains presented below share a single source sample, sequenced in a study of T cell repertoires in cytomegalovirus infection. TCRdb independently ran MiXCR on the reads; one entry per CDR3 protein. The sample contains approximately 750,000 distinct CDR3 sequences, 35% to 45% of which appear only once. The source material was PBMCs. These receptors all come from a human donor in good health (CMV status not recorded). Some clones in this sample may be carry-over from other donors' samples.

This clonotype was found many times. In DNA form, the CDR3 reads TGTGCCAGCAGTTACTCCGCCGGGACAGGGAAAGGCTACACCTTC. This sequence encodes CASSYSAGTGKGYTF. The chain carries TRBV6-6 and TRBJ1-2; 9 nucleotides line up with TRBD1. This CDR3 is built from 15 residues. The trim removed 0 bases at V and 8 bases at J, leaving 7 bases unmatched. CDR1 is MNHNY and CDR2 is SVGAGI in the germline V gene (reference sequence).

Written as DNA, the CDR3 is TGTGCCAGCAGTCTGATAGGGACGGACCGTTACGAGCAGTACTTC. Its translation: CASSLIGTDRYEQYF. The chain employs TRBV28 and TRBJ2-7; either TRBD1 or TRBD2 may supply D (5 bases each). Trimming shortened V by 5 bases and J by 4 bases, and 18 bases separated the two germline ends. The CDR3 runs to 15 residues. Germline-derived CDR1 and CDR2 are MDHEN and SYDVKM.

The chain is built from TRBV9 and TRBJ2-3; the D is unclear. The V end lost 3 bases, the J end lost 3 bases, and 11 bases lay between the germline ends. Germline CDR1 SGDLS, CDR2 YYNGEE. The CDR3 sequence is 14 residues long. CDR3 protein: CASSASTMTDTQYF. CDR3 nucleotides: TGTGCCAGCAGCGCCTCTACGATGACAGATACGCAGTATTTT.

The V and J genes are TRBV12-5 and TRBJ1-1; D is possibly TRBD1 (6 bases). Germline V gene sequence: CDR1 LGHNT, CDR2 FRNRAP. The CDR3 contains 12 residues. V was clipped by 4 bases and J by 7 bases, with 10 bases between them. CDR3 in DNA: TGTGCTAGTGGTTACGCAGGGGATGAAGCTTTCTTT. It codes for CASGYAGDEAFF.

This clonotype has a single count. V usage is TRBV11-1 and J usage is TRBJ2-2; D perhaps matches TRBD1 (8 bases). Trimming left V 5 bases short and J 4 bases short, with 17 bases between. CDR3 size: 16 residues. Germline V gives CDR1 SGHAT, CDR2 FQDESV (reference sequence). CDR3 nucleotide sequence: TGTGCCAGCAGCACAGGGGGGGGGACAGCCACCGGGGAGCTGTTTTTT. Translated, it gives CASSTGGGTATGELFF.

This clonotype has only a few counts. The chain joins TRBV6-5 to TRBJ2-7; D ambiguous. CDR3 length: 14 amino acids. Trimming pared 2 bases from V and 0 bases from J, leaving 8 bases between. Germline V gives CDR1 MNHEY, CDR2 SVGAGI. CDR3 nucleotides: TGTGCCAGCAGTTACCGGTCGAACTCCTACGAGCAGTACTTC. Translated: CASSYRSNSYEQYF.

This clonotype has only a few counts. The genes are TRBV7-2 and TRBJ1-1, with D uncertain. The CDR3 extends over 11 amino acids. Trimming removed 0 bases at V and 9 bases at J, with 5 bases between. Germline CDR1 SGHTA, CDR2 FQGNSA. The CDR3 DNA is TGTGCCAGCAGCTTAGCCGGCAAAGCTTTCTTT. Translating it yields CASSLAGKAFF.

The V gene is TRBV5-5, the J gene TRBJ2-7, with TRBD2 as a possible D gene (5 bases). Germline-derived CDR1 and CDR2 are SGHKS and YYEKEE (reference sequence). The CDR3 contains 13 residues. Deletions cut 4 bases from V and 6 bases from J, with 14 bases between. CDR3 sequence: CASSPWWAGEQYF. The CDR3 bases are TGTGCCAGCAGCCCCTGGTGGGCGGGCGAGCAGTACTTC.

V usage is TRBV28 and J usage is TRBJ1-2, with TRBD1 matching 8 bases. CDR1 is MDHEN and CDR2 is SYDVKM in the germline V gene. Trimming cost V 5 bases and J 7 bases; bases outside gene matches: 9. This CDR3 is built from 14 residues. The CDR3 reads CASSTEGTGSGYTF. Written as DNA, the CDR3 is TGTGCCAGCAGTACGGAGGGGACAGGTTCTGGCTACACCTTC.

Note on this clonotype: Possible read error: a much larger clone is one base away. The genes are TRBV7-2 and TRBJ2-3; D not resolved. Germline-derived CDR1 and CDR2 are SGHTA and FQGNSA. The V end was cut by 1 base, the J end by 3 bases, with 14 bases between. The CDR3 loop spans 16 amino acids. As DNA, the CDR3 is TGTGCCAGCAGCTTAGTGGGCGCGCGTGCGACAGATACGCAGTATTTT. It is translated as CASSLVGARATDTQYF.

The rearrangement joins TRBV10-3 to TRBJ2-7, with 12 bases that match TRBD1. CDR1 and CDR2 from the germline V gene are ENHRY and SYGVKD. The ends lost 3 bases at V and 7 bases at J; junction bases unmatched: 10. The length of the CDR3 is 16 residues. This chain's CDR3 is CAISDAQGQGAKEQYF. CDR3 in DNA: TGTGCCATCAGTGACGCCCAGGGACAGGGGGCGAAGGAGCAGTACTTC.

The V gene is TRBV25-1, the J gene TRBJ2-5; 9 bases map to TRBD1. This CDR3 is built from 15 residues. Germline lookup yields CDR1 MGHDK and CDR2 SYGVNS. The V segment lost 7 bases and the J segment 5 bases; nucleotides outside the gene matches: 11. The chain's CDR3 is CASTGRTGASETQYF. In nucleotides, the CDR3 is TGTGCCAGCACCGGGAGGACAGGGGCTTCCGAGACCCAGTACTTC.

The J gene is TRBJ2-1, the V gene TRBV19; tentative D call: TRBD2 (6 bases). This CDR3 is built from 15 residues. From germline, CDR1 is LNHDA and CDR2 SQIVND (reference sequence). The V and J ends lost 3 bases and 4 bases respectively, with 13 bases between them. The CDR3 region is CASSILGGTYNEQFF. The CDR3 DNA reads TGTGCCAGTAGTATTCTGGGCGGGACGTACAATGAGCAGTTCTTC.

The rearrangement links TRBV10-2 to TRBJ1-5; 9 bases fit TRBD1. The trim removed 4 bases at V and 2 bases at J, leaving 12 bases unmatched. Germline V gene data show CDR1 as WSHSY and CDR2 as SAAADI. CDR3 length equals 18 residues. The CDR3 DNA reads TGCGCCAGCAGTGGGCGGGGGACAGGGAAATTTGGCAATCAGCCCCAGCATTTT. It is translated as CASSGRGTGKFGNQPQHF.

The V call is TRBV11-2, the J call TRBJ1-1; TRBD1 is a possible D gene (5 bases). The V and J ends lost 3 bases and 1 base respectively, with 9 bases between them. The germline gives CDR1 SGHAT, CDR2 FQNNGV. The CDR3 totals 14 residues. CDR3 residues: CASSFGTANTEAFF. The CDR3 coding sequence is TGTGCCAGCAGCTTCGGGACGGCGAACACTGAAGCTTTCTTT. The full variable domain, in which reference TRBV11-2 and TRBJ1-1 provide the parts outside the CDR3, is EAGVAQSPRYKIIEKRQSVAFWCNPISGHATLYWYQQILGQGPKLLIQFQNNGVVDDSQLPKDRFSAERLKGVDSTLKIQPAKLEDSAVYLCASSFGTANTEAFFGQGTRLTVV.

The chain combines TRBV19 with TRBJ2-1; TRBD2 agrees at 10 bases. Germline V gene lookup returns CDR1 LNHDA and CDR2 SQIVND (reference sequence). Trimming took 4 bases from V and 6 from J; bases not matched to a gene: 6. CDR3 length equals 15 residues. The CDR3 reads CASSRASGSFNEQFF. The CDR3 DNA sequence: TGTGCCAGTAGTAGGGCTAGCGGGAGCTTCAATGAGCAGTTCTTC. Based on the CDR3 plus reference TRBV19 and TRBJ2-1, the full variable domain is DGGITQSPKYLFRKEGQNVTLSCEQNLNHDAMYWYRQDPGQGLRLIYYSQIVNDFQKGDIAEGYSVSREKKESFPLTVTSAQKNPTAFYLCASSRASGSFNEQFFGPGTRLTVL.

This clonotype was detected ten times or more. This chain uses TRBV7-2 with TRBJ2-7; possibly TRBD2 for D (6 bases). Per the germline V gene, CDR1 is SGHTA and CDR2 is FQGNSA. The V end lost 4 bases, the J end lost 3 bases, and 10 bases lay between the germline ends. The CDR3 spans 13 residues. As DNA, the CDR3 is TGTGCCAGCAGCTGGGGGACTGGCTACGAGCAGTACTTC. Encoded protein: CASSWGTGYEQYF.

This clonotype was seen a handful of times. The chain uses TRBV5-5 and TRBJ1-3; D remains unclear. Trimming shortened V by 2 bases and J by 8 bases, and 14 bases separated the two germline ends. The CDR3 covers 14 residues. The germline gives CDR1 SGHKS, CDR2 YYEKEE (reference sequence). The CDR3 loop reads CASSFTPNVDTIYF. The DNA for the CDR3 is TGTGCCAGCAGCTTTACTCCCAACGTCGACACCATATATTTT. Full variable domain (rest looked up from reference TRBV5-5 and TRBJ1-3): DAGVTQSPTHLIKTRGQQVTLRCSPISGHKSVSWYQQVLGQGPQFIFQYYEKEERGRGNFPDRFSARQFPNYSSELNVNALLLGDSALYLCASSFTPNVDTIYFGEGSWLTVV.

The gene calls are TRBV27 and TRBJ1-4; D call uncertain. Germline V gives CDR1 MNHEY, CDR2 SMNVEV (reference sequence). Trimming left V 3 bases short and J 7 bases short, with 12 bases between. The CDR3 consists of 14 residues. CDR3 DNA sequence: TGTGCCAGCAGTTTCCGGGTCCAAAGTGAAAAACTGTTTTTT. It specifies CASSFRVQSEKLFF.

The chain recombines TRBV28 with TRBJ1-5; D is unclear. This CDR3 spans 12 amino acids. Trimming pared 7 bases from V and 7 bases from J, leaving 11 bases between. Germline CDR1 and CDR2: MDHEN and SYDVKM. CDR3 region: CASNNYLQPQHF. In nucleotides, the CDR3 is TGTGCCAGCAACAATTACCTACAGCCCCAGCATTTT.

The chain uses TRBV6-1 and TRBJ1-1; no clear D. Deletions cut 6 bases from V and 0 bases from J, with 11 bases between. CDR1 and CDR2 (germline): MNHNS, SASEGT. The CDR3 length is 14 residues. For the CDR3, the DNA is TGTGCCAGCAGGTGGACGGGGATGAACACTGAAGCTTTCTTT. Its translation: CASRWTGMNTEAFF.

The chain links TRBV4-1 to TRBJ2-5; no definite D call. The CDR3 has 15 residues. Per the germline V gene, CDR1 is MGHRA and CDR2 is YSYEKL. Trimming pared 3 bases from V and 1 base from J, leaving 12 bases between. CDR3 in amino acids: CASSHPDDGQETQYF. CDR3 nucleotide sequence: TGCGCCAGCAGCCACCCTGACGATGGCCAAGAGACCCAGTACTTC.

A few counts support this clonotype. The chain is built from TRBV9 and TRBJ2-1; no clear D gene. Between the trimmed V and J ends, which lost 2 bases and 8 bases, there was a span of 11 bases. The germline V gene encodes CDR1 SGDLS and CDR2 YYNGEE. There are 13 residues in the CDR3. CDR3 in amino acids: CASSVRRFDEQFF. The DNA for the CDR3 is TGTGCCAGCAGCGTCCGGCGGTTCGATGAGCAGTTCTTC.

A single count supports this clonotype. The chain uses TRBV28 and TRBJ2-7; D not certain. CDR1 is MDHEN, CDR2 SYDVKM, per germline. V lost 8 bases and J lost 6, with 8 bases in between. The CDR3 sequence is 10 residues long. This CDR3 reads CASQGREQYF. The CDR3 nucleotides are TGTGCCAGCCAAGGACGCGAGCAGTACTTC. The variable domain in full, with the rest retrieved from reference TRBV28 and TRBJ2-7, is DVKVTQSSRYLVKRTGEKVFLECVQDMDHENMFWYRQDPGLGLRLIYFSYDVKMKEKGDIPEGYSVSREKKERFSLILESASTNQTSMYLCASQGREQYFGPGTRLTVT.

The chain recombines TRBV29-1 with TRBJ1-1; D gene ambiguous. Trimming cost V 5 bases and J 9 bases, with 13 bases left between them. Germline lookup yields CDR1 SQVTM and CDR2 ANQGSEA. This CDR3 is 11 amino acids long. Here the CDR3 reads CSVISGLQAFF. CDR3 coding DNA: TGCAGCGTTATTAGTGGGCTTCAAGCTTTCTTT.

The chain links TRBV6-1 to TRBJ1-3; D gene uncertain. Trimming shortened V by 0 bases and J by 0 bases, and 6 bases separated the two germline ends. CDR3 length equals 15 residues. Germline lookup yields CDR1 MNHNS and CDR2 SASEGT. The CDR3 coding sequence is TGTGCCAGCAGTGAAGCGGGTTTCTCTGGAAACACCATATATTTT. It yields the protein CASSEAGFSGNTIYF.

The chain is built from TRBV11-2 and TRBJ2-2; D unclear. This CDR3 has 14 residues. The V end lost 3 bases, the J end lost 3 bases, and 8 bases lay between the germline ends. CDR1 is SGHAT, CDR2 FQNNGV, per germline. CDR3: CASSFFRDTGELFF. CDR3 in DNA: TGTGCCAGCAGCTTCTTCAGAGACACCGGGGAGCTGTTTTTT.